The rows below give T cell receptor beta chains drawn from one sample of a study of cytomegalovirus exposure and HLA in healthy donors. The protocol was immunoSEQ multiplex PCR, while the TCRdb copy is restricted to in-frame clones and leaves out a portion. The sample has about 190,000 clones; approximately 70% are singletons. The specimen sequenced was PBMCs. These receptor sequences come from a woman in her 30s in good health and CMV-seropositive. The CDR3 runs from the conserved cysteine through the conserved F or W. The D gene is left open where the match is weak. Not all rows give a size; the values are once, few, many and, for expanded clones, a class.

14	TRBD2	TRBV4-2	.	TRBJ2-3	CASSQDPLAGALYF	TGTGCCAGCAGCCAAGACCCCCTAGCGGGGGCCCTATATTTT
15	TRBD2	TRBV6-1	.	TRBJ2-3	CASTETSGGTDTQYF	TGTGCCAGCACCGAGACTAGCGGAGGCACAGATACGCAGTATTTT
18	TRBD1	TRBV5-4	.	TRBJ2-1	CASSLFFGGTGVHGEQFF	TGTGCCAGCAGCTTATTCTTTGGCGGGACAGGGGTTCATGGTGAGCAGTTCTTC
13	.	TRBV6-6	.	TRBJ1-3	CASTFYSGNTIYF	TGTGCCAGCACCTTTTACTCTGGAAACACCATATATTTT
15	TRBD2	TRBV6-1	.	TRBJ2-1	CASSEPGLSGNEQFF	TGTGCCAGCAGTGAACCGGGACTAAGTGGTAATGAGCAGTTCTTC
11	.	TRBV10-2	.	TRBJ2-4	CASGQQNIQYF	TGCGCCAGCGGACAGCAAAACATTCAGTACTTC
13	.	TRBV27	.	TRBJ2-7	CASSLGSGYEQYF	TGTGCCAGCAGTTTAGGAAGCGGCTACGAGCAGTACTTC
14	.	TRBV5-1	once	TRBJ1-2	CASSLGGDKYGYTF	TGCGCCAGCAGCTTGGGTGGGGACAAGTATGGCTACACCTTC
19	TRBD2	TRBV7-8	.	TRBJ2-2	CASSTETIAGGTATGELFF	TGTGCCAGCAGCACAGAGACAATAGCGGGAGGGACAGCTACCGGGGAGCTGTTTTTT
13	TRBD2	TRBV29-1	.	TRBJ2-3	CSVQTSGTDTQYF	TGCAGCGTCCAGACTAGCGGTACAGATACGCAGTATTTT
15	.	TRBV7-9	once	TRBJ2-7	CASSTGTGSLYEQYF	TGTGCCAGCAGCACCGGGACCGGGAGCTTATACGAGCAGTACTTC
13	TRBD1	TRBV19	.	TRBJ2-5	CASSADRGETQYF	TGTGCCAGTAGTGCTGACAGGGGTGAGACCCAGTACTTC
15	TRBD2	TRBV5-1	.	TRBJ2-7	CASRKSGRAINGQYF	TGCGCCAGCAGAAAAAGCGGGAGGGCTATTAACGGGCAGTACTTC
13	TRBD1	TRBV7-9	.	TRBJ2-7	CASSVTGADEQYF	TGTGCCAGCAGCGTTACAGGGGCCGACGAGCAGTACTTC
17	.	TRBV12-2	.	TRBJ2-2	CASRLFEGQRSMGELFF	TGTGCAAGTCGCTTATTTGAAGGACAGCGAAGCATGGGGGAGCTGTTTTTT
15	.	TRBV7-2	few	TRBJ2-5	CASSLAQGVMKTQYF	TGTGCCAGCAGCTTAGCGCAGGGTGTGATGAAGACCCAGTACTTC
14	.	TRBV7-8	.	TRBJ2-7	CASSQDPGSYEQYF	TGTGCCAGCAGCCAAGATCCGGGCTCCTACGAGCAGTACTTC
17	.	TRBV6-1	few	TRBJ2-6	CASSAGPPLSGANVLTF	TGTGCCAGCAGTGCTGGGCCCCCCCTCTCTGGGGCCAACGTCCTGACTTTC
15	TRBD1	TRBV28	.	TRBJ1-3	CASSFLQGAANTIYF	TGTGCCAGCAGTTTCTTACAGGGGGCTGCAAACACCATATATTTT
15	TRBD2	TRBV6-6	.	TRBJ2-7	CASSSPGTSVYEQYF	TGTGCCAGCAGTTCCCCCGGGACTAGCGTTTACGAGCAGTACTTC
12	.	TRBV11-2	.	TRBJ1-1	CASSYMNTEAFF	TGTGCCAGCAGTTACATGAACACTGAAGCTTTCTTT
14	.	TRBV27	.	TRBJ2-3	CASSFSRSTDTQYF	TGTGCCAGCAGTTTTAGTCGGAGCACAGATACGCAGTATTTT
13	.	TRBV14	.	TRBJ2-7	CASSQQDFYEQYF	TGTGCCAGCAGCCAACAGGATTTCTACGAGCAGTACTTC
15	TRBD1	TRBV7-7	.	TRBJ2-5	CASSPRESRGETQYF	TGTGCTAGCAGCCCGCGCGAGTCCAGGGGGGAGACCCAGTACTTC
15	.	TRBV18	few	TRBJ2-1	CASSPGPPGGNEQFF	TGTGCCAGCTCACCAGGGCCCCCTGGGGGGAATGAGCAGTTCTTC
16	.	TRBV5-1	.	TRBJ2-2	CASSLEAAGNTGELFF	TGCGCCAGCAGCTTGGAAGCGGCGGGGAACACCGGGGAGCTGTTTTTT
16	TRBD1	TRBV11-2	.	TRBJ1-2	CASRTGTGGPNYGYTF	TGTGCCAGCAGAACCGGGACAGGGGGCCCCAACTATGGCTACACCTTC
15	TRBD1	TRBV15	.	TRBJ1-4	CATSRGTGLSEKLFF	TGTGCCACCAGCAGAGGGACAGGGTTGAGTGAAAAACTGTTTTTT
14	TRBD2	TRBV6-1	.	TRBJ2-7	CASIRLAGVSEQYF	TGTGCCAGCATCCGACTAGCGGGGGTTTCCGAGCAGTACTTC
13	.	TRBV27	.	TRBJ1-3	CASKTGSGNTIYF	TGTGCCAGCAAAACAGGCTCTGGAAACACCATATATTTT
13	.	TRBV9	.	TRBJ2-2	CASSDISTGELFF	TGTGCCAGCAGCGACATCTCAACCGGGGAGCTGTTTTTT
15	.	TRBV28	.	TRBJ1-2	CASSLTGDGNYGYTF	TGTGCCAGCAGTTTGACAGGCGACGGTAACTATGGCTACACCTTC
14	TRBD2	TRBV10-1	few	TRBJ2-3	CANQERDGPDTQYF	TGCGCCAATCAAGAGCGGGATGGGCCAGATACGCAGTATTTT
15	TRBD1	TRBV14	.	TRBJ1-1	CASSQVLGGRTEAFF	TGTGCCAGCAGCCAAGTCTTAGGGGGCAGAACTGAAGCTTTCTTT
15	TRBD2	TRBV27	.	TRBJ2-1	CASSLPTSGKDEQFF	TGTGCCAGCAGTTTACCCACTAGCGGGAAGGATGAGCAGTTCTTC
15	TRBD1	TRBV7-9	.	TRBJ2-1	CASSLGTGLPNEQFF	TGTGCCAGCAGCTTAGGGACAGGGCTTCCCAATGAGCAGTTCTTC
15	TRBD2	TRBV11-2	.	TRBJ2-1	CASSPNSGTFNEQFF	TGTGCCAGCAGCCCCAATAGCGGGACCTTCAATGAGCAGTTCTTC
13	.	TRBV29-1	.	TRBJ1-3	CSVEGAAGNTIYF	TGCAGCGTTGAGGGGGCGGCTGGAAACACCATATATTTT
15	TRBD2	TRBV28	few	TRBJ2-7	CASSKKTSGAYEQYF	TGTGCCAGCAGTAAGAAGACTAGCGGTGCCTACGAGCAGTACTTC
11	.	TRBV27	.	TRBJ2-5	CASSSGETQYF	TGTGCCAGCAGTTCGGGAGAGACCCAGTACTTC
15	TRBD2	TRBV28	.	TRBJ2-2	CASSLHTSGAGELFF	TGTGCCAGCAGTTTACATACTAGCGGGGCCGGGGAGCTGTTTTTT
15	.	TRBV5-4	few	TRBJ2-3	CASSLEQDSTDTQYF	TGTGCCAGCAGCTTGGAACAGGACAGCACAGATACGCAGTATTTT
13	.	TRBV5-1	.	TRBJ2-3	CASKRAITDTQYF	TGCGCCAGCAAGCGGGCGATAACAGATACGCAGTATTTT
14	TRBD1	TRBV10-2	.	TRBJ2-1	CASLGQGGLNEQFF	TGCGCCAGCCTCGGACAGGGCGGATTGAATGAGCAGTTCTTC
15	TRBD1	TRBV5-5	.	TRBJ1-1	CASMGTGWEGTEAFF	TGTGCCAGCATGGGGACAGGGTGGGAAGGCACTGAAGCTTTCTTT
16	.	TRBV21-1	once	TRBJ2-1	CASSKGQRESCNEQFF	TGTGCCAGCAGTAAGGGTCAGCGGGAGTCTTGCAATGAGCAGTTCTTC